This T cell receptor beta chain appears in the sequencing data of a study of human T cells and chemical hapten exposure. Per the original methods: With a range of roughly 23,224 to 690,600, the median per sample was roughly 97,000 TCRs. TCRdb itself ran the 5' RACE reads through MiXCR, one entry per CDR3 protein. The V and J calls reflect TCRdb's pipeline rather than the authors' work. This table has about 140,000 distinct CDR3 sequences, around 4.1% appearing once. The starting material, unfractionated whole blood, was used for total RNA extraction. This clonotype was observed a handful of times. Its antigen is currently unknown. Study-wide findings and caveats: DPC sensitization did not alter TCRs above 1 in 1000 frequency.

This receptor was identified in a female donor in good health.

The CDR3 is CASSLLRETQYF. The CDR3 DNA is TGCGCCAGCAGCTTGTTGAGAGAGACCCAGTACTTC. The chain combines TRBV5-1 with TRBJ2-5; D gene unclear. Between the trimmed V and J ends, which lost 1 base and 4 bases, there was a span of 5 bases. This CDR3 is built from 12 residues. Germline V lookup: CDR1 SGHRS, CDR2 YFSETQ. Combining the CDR3 with reference TRBV5-1 and TRBJ2-5 gives the whole variable domain KAGVTQTPRYLIKTRGQQVTLSCSPISGHRSVSWYQQTPGQGLQFLFEYFSETQRNKGNFPGRFSGRQFSNSRSEMNVSTLELGDSALYLCASSLLRETQYFGPGTRLLVL.